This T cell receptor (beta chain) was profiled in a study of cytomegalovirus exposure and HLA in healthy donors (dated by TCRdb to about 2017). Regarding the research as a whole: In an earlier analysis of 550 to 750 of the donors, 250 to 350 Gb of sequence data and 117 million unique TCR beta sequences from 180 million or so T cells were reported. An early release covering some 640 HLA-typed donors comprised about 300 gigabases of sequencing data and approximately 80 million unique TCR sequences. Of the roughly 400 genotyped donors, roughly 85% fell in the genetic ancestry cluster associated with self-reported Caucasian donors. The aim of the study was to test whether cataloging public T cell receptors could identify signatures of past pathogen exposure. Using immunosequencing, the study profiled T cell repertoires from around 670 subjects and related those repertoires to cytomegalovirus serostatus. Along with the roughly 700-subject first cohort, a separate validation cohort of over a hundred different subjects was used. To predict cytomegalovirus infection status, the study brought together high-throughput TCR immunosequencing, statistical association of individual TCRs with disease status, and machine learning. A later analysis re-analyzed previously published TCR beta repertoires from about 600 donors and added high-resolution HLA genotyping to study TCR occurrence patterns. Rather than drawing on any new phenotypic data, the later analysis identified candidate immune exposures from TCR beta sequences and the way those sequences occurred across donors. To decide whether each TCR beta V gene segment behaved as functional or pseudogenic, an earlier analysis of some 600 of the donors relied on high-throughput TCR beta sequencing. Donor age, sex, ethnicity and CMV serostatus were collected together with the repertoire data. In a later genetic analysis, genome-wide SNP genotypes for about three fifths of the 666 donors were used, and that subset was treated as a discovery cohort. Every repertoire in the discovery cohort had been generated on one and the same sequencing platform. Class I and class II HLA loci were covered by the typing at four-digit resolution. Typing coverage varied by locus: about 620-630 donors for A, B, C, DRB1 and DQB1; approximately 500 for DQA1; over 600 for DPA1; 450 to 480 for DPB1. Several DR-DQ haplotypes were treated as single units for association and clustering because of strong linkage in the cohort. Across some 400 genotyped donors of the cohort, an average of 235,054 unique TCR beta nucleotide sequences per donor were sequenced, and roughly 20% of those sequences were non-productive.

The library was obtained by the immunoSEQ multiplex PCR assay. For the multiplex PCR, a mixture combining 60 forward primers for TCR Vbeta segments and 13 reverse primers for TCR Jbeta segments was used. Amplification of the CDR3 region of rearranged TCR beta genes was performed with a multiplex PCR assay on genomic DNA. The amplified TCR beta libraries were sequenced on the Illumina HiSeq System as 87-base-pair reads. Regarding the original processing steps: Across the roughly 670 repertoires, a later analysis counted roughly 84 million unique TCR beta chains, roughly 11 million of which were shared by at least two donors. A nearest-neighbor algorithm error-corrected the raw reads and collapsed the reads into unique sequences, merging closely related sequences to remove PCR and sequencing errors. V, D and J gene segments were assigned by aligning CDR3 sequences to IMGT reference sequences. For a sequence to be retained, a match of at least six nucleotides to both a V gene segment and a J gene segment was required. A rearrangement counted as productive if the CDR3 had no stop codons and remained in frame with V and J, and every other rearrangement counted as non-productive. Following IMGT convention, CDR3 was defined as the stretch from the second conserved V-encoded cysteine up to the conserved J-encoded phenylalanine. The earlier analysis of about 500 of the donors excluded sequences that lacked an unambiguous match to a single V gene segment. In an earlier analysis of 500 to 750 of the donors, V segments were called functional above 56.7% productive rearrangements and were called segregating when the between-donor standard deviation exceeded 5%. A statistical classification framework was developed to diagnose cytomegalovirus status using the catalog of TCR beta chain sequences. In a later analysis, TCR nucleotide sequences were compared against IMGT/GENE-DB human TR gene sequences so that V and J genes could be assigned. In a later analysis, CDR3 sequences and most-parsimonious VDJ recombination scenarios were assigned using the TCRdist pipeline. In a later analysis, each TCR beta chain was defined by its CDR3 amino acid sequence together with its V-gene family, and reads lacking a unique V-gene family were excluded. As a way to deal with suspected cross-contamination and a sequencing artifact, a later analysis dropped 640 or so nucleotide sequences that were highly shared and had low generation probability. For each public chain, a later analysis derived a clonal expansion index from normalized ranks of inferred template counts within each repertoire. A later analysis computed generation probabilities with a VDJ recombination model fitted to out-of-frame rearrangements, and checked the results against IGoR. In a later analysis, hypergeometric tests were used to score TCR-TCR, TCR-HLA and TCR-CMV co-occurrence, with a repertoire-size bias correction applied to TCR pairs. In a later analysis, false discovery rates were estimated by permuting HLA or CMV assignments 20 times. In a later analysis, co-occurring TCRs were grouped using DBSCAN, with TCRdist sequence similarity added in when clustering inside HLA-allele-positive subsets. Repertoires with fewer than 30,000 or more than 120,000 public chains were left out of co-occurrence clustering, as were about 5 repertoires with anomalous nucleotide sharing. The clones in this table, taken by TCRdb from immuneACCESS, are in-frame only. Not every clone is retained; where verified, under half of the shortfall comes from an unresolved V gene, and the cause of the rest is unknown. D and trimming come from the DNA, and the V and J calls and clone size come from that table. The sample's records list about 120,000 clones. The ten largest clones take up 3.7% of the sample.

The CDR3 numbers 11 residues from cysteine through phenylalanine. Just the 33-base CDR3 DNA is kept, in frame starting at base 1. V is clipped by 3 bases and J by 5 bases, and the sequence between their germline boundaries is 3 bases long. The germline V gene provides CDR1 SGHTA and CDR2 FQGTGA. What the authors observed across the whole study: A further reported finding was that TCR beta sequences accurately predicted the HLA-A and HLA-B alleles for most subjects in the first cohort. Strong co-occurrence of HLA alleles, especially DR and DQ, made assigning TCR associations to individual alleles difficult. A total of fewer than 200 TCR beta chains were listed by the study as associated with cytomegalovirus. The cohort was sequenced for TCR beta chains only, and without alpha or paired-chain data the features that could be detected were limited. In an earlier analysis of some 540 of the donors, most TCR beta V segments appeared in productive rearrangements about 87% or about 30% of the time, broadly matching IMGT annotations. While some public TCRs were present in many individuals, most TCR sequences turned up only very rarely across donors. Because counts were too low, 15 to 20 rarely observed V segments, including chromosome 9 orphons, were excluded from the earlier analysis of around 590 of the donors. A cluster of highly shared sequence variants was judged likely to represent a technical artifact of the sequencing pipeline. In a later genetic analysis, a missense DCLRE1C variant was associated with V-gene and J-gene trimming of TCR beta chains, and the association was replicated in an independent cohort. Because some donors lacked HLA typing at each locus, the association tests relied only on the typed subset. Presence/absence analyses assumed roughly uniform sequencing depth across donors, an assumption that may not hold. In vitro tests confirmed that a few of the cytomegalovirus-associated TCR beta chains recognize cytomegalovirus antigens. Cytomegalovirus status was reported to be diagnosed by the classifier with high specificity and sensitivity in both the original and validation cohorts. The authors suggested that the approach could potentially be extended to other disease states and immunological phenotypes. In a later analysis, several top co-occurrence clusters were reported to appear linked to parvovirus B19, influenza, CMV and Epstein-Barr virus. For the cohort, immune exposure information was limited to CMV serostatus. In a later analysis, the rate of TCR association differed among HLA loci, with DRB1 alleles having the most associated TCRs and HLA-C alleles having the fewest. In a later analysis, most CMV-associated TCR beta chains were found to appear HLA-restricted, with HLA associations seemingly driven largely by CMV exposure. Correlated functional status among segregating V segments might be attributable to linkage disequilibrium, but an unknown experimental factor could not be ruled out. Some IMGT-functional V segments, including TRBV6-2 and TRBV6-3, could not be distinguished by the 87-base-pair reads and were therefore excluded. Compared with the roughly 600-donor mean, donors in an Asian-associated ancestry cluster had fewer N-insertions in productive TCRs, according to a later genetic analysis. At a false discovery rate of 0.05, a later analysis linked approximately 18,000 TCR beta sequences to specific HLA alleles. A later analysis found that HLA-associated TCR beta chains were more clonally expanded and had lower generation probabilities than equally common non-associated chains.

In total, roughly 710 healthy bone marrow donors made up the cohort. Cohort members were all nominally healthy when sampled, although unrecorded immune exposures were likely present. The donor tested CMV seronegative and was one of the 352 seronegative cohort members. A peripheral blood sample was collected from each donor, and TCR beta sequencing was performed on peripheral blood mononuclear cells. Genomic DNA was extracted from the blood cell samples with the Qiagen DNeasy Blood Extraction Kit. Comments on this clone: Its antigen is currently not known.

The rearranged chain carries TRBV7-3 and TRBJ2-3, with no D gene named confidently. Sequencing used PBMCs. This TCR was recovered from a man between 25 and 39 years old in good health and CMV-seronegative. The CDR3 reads CASSFGDTQYF. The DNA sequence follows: TGTGCCAGCAGCTTCGGAGATACGCAGTATTTT.